The sequence of this T cell receptor (beta chain) was determined in a study of persistence of HIV-infected CD4 T cells. Study in general: CD4+ T cells responding to CMV or HIV-1 Gag were isolated.

The CDR3 length is 15 residues. The germline V gene has CDR1 MNHEY and CDR2 SMNVEV (reference sequence). The V end was cut by 5 bases, the J end by 2 bases, with 16 bases between. Points from the study as a whole: Degenerate expanded CDR3beta sequences were enriched among CMV- and Gag-responding cells. Proviral oligoclonality tracked with TCR oligoclonality within the same sorted cells.

The immunoSEQ assay was version 4, run in survey mode. Each sample used up to 1 ug genomic DNA diluted to around 10 ng/uL. Here immunoSEQ multiplex PCR was the method, and the copy in TCRdb shows in-frame clones only, minus some. The repertoire consists of approximately 35,000 clones, with roughly 80% occurring once and the leading ten covering about 0.9%. Cells were stimulated with CMV-infected fibroblast lysates at 8.5 to 10 ug/mL. CD40L/CD69 double-negative CD45RO-high memory CD4+ T cells were collected. As to this clone: The antigen is undetermined.

Sample: CD4+ T cells sorted from PBMCs after roughly 18-hour stimulation, taken from a patient who received antiretroviral therapy. The clonotype was recovered from an adult man with HIV who was CMV-seropositive. The rearrangement joins TRBV27 to TRBJ2-7, with a tentative D call TRBD2 (5 bases). The DNA of the CDR3 is TGTGCCAGCAGTAGGGAGAGAACACAGACCTACGAGCAGTACTTC. It encodes CASSRERTQTYEQYF.